This T cell receptor (beta chain) was sequenced during a study of cytomegalovirus exposure and HLA in healthy donors. The study, taken as a whole, reports: Among TCR beta chains, those listed as cytomegalovirus-associated numbered around 180. When a later analysis was performed, an Asian-associated ancestry cluster reportedly had fewer N-insertions than the approximately 690-donor mean. A later analysis linked a missense variant in DCLRE1C to the trimming of TCR beta V and J genes.

Trimming took off 2 bases at V and 7 bases at J, with 23 bases between the two ends. CDR3 size: 17 residues. Germline V lookup: CDR1 MDHEN, CDR2 SYDVKM. The PCR made use of 60 Vbeta and 13 Jbeta primers. Repertoires were generated with immunoSEQ multiplex PCR, while TCRdb's copy carries only in-frame clones and drops some. The repertoire holds roughly 190,000 clones, 83% seen once, with around 1.6% in the top ten. This clone was seen only a few times. Its antigen is unidentified. The rearrangement uses TRBV28 and TRBJ1-2, with a possible D match to TRBD1 (5 bases). This sequence originates from a man aged 35-49 years in good health and CMV-seropositive. Input material: PBMCs. The CDR3 coding sequence is TGTGCCAGCAGTTTAGGTTTAACAGGTCTGAAATCGGGTGGCTACACCTTC. This sequence encodes CASSLGLTGLKSGGYTF.